This T cell receptor beta chain emerged from a study of identical twins. Study-level results: In drawing conclusions, the study used cross-sectional statistical analysis and did not follow the same donors.

Trimming left V 0 bases short and J 6 bases short, with 12 bases between. CDR1 GTSNPN and CDR2 SVGIG come from the germline V gene (reference sequence). CDR3 length: 15 amino acids. cDNA molecules carried unique molecular identifiers, and template switching added a universal primer site. TCRdb re-derived calls from the 5' RACE reads in MiXCR, one entry per CDR3 protein. The sample records roughly 1.6 million distinct CDR3 sequences, more than 30% being singletons. This clonotype appeared a few times. The target antigen is unknown. This receptor was taken from a newborn girl in good health. The V gene is TRBV30, the J gene TRBJ1-6; perhaps TRBD1 as D (6 bases). Specimen: cord blood. CDR3 amino acids: CAWSVGGASNSPLHF. The CDR3 DNA reads as TGTGCCTGGAGTGTCGGGGGGGCATCTAATTCACCCCTCCACTTT.